This note documents a single T cell receptor beta chain sequence. This record comes from a study of blood T cell repertoires in COVID-19. About the research overall: The United States, Italy and Spain provided the acute and convalescent COVID-19 samples. PBMCs, B-cell-depleted T cells, or T cells provided the cDNA or gDNA that made up the material.

In the original analysis: How many nucleated cells were present was estimated from reference gene primer amplification. The data were produced by immunoSEQ multiplex PCR, yet TCRdb's version contains in-frame clones alone and is incomplete. That table is the source of V, J and clone size, and D and trimming were worked out from the DNA. Of some 200,000 clones in the sample, 80% to 95% were seen once. The clonotype was recovered from a man in his fifties or sixties with acute or convalescent COVID-19. Specimen: peripheral blood.

For the CDR3, the DNA is TGTGCCAGCAGCTCCGGACAGGGGCCAGATACGCAGTATTTT. It codes for CASSSGQGPDTQYF. The rearrangement links TRBV7-9 to TRBJ2-3; 9 nucleotides line up with TRBD1. Trimming took 4 bases from V and 4 from J; bases not matched to a gene: 3. Germline assignment: CDR1 SEHNR and CDR2 FQNEAQ (reference sequence). CDR3 length: 14 residues.